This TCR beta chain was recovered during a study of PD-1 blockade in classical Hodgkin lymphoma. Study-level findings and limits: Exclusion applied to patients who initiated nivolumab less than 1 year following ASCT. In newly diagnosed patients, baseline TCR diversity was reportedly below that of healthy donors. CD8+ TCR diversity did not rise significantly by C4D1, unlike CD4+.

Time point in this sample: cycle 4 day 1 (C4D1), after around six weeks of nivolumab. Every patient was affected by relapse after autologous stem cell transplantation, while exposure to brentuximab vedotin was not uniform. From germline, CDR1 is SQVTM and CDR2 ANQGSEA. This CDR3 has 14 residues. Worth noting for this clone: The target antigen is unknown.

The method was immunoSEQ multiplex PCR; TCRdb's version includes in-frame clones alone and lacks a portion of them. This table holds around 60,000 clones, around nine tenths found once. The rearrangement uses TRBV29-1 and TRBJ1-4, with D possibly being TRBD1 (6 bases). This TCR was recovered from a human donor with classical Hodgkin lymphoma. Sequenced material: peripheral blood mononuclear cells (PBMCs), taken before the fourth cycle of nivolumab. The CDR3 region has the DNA TGCACAATCTTAGGGGGAGATGGGAATGAAAAACTGTTTTTT. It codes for CTILGGDGNEKLFF.